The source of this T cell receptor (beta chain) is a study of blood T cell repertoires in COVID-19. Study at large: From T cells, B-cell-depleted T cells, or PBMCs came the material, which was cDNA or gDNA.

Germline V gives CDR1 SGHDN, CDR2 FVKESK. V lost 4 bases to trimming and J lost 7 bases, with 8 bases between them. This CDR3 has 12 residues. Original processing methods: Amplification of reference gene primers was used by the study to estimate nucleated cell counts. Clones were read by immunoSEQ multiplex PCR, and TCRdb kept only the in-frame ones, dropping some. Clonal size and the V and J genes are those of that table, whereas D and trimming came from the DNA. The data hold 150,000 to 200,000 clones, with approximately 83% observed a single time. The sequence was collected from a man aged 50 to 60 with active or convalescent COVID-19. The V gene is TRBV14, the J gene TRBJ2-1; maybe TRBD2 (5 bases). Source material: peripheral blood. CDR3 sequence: CASSRTRNEQFF. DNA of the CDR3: TGTGCCAGCAGCCGAACTAGGAATGAGCAGTTCTTC.